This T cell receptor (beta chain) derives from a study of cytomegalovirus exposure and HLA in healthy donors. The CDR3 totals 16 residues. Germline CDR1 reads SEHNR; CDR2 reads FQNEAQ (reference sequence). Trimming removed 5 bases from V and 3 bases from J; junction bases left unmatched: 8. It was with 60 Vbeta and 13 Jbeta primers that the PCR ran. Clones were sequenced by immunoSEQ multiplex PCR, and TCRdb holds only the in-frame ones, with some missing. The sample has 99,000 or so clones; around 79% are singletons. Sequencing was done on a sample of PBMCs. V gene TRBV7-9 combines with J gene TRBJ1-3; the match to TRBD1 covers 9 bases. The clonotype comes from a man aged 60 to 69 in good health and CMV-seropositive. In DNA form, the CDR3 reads TGTGCCAGCAGCCCTGGACAGGGGCTAGATGGAAACACCATATATTTT. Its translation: CASSPGQGLDGNTIYF.